A single TCR beta chain is shown here with its context. Antigen unknown. This entry comes from a study of monozygotic twins with inflammatory bowel disease. Findings and limits, study-wide: Different subtypes (of T cells) could not be told apart from one another. Especially with disease activity, IBD patients shared fewer clonotypes with others than healthy twins did.

This CDR3 has 17 amino acids. The germline CDR1 and CDR2 sequences are SGHRS and YFSETQ. The TCR libraries each used total RNA (about 3,500 ng per library). Through template switching, UMIs that included a 6-nucleotide sample barcode were added. Reprocessing the 5' RACE reads, TCRdb reports a single entry for every CDR3 protein and omits DNA. The table for this sample gives about 450,000 distinct CDR3 sequences. This rearrangement joins TRBV5-1 to TRBJ1-4; absent DNA, TCRdb's TRBD1 call cannot be checked. Sequencing was performed on blood. The clonotype originates from a human donor with ulcerative colitis or Crohn's disease, or a healthy co-twin of an affected twin (not recorded which). CDR3 protein: CASSVGQGAGTNEKLFF.